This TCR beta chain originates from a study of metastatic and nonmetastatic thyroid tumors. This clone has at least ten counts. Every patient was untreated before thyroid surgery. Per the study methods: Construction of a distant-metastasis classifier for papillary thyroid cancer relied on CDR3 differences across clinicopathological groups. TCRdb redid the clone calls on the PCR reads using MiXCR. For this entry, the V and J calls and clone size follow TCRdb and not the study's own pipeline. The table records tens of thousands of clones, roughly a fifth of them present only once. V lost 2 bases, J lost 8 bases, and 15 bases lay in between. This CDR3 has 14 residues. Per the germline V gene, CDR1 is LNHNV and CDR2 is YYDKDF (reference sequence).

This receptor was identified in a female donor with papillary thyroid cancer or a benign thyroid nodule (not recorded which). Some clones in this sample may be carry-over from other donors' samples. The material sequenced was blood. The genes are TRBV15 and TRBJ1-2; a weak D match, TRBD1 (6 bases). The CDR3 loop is CATSRPQGFLGYTF. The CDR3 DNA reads TGTGCCACCAGCAGACCCCAGGGGTTTTTAGGCTACACCTTC.